This note documents a single T cell receptor (beta chain) sequence. This record belongs to a study of T cell changes during pregnancy in multiple sclerosis. TCRdb's copy holds only in-frame clones and misses some; the assay was immunoSEQ multiplex PCR. The table lists about 38,000 clones, about 91% of them singletons. V was trimmed by 5 bases and J by 1 base, leaving 18 bases between them. Looked up from germline, CDR1 is LNHDA and CDR2 is SQIVND (reference sequence). This CDR3 comprises 17 residues. The sequence was obtained from a female donor with multiple sclerosis, enrolled in a pregnancy study. The chain is built from TRBV19 and TRBJ1-3, with D perhaps matching TRBD1 (5 bases). This material consisted of CD8+ T cells from peripheral blood mononuclear cells, taken after pregnancy. CDR3 bases: TGTGCCAGTAGTCCCTCGGGGGGACCGACTTCTGGAAACACCATATATTTT. It codes for CASSPSGGPTSGNTIYF.